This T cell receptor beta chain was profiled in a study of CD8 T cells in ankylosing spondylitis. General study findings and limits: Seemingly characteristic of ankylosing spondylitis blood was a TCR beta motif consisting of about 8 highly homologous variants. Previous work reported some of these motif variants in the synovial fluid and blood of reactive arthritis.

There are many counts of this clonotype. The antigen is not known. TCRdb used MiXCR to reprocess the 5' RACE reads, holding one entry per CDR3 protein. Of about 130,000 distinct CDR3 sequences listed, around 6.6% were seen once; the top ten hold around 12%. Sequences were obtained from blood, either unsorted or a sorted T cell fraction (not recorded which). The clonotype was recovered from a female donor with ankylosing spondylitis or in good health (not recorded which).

Here the CDR3 reads CSARGLAAETQYF. In nucleotides, the CDR3 is TGCAGTGCTAGAGGCCTAGCGGCCGAGACCCAGTACTTC. The V gene is TRBV20-1, the J gene TRBJ2-5; 7 bases line up with TRBD2. Germline trimming cut 1 base from V and 5 bases from J; bases unmatched to any gene: 4. Germline V gives CDR1 DFQATT, CDR2 SNEGSKA (reference sequence). The CDR3 has 13 amino acids.